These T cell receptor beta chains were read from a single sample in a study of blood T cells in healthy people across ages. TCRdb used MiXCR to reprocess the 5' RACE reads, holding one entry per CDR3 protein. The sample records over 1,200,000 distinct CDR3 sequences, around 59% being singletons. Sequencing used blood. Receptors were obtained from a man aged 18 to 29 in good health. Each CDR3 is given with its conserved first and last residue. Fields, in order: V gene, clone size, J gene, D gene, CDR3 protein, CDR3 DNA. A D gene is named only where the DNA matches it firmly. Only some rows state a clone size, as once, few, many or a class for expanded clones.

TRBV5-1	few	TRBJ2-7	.	CASSQSDGFHEQYF	TGCGCCAGCAGCCAATCGGACGGGTTCCACGAGCAGTACTTC
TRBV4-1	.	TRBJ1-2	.	CASSHRGRGYGYTF	TGCGCCAGCAGCCACCGAGGGAGGGGCTATGGCTACACCTTC
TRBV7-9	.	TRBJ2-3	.	CASSLISGLSTDTQYF	TGTGCCAGCAGCTTAATCTCGGGGTTAAGCACAGATACGCAGTATTTT
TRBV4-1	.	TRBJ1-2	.	CASSQDGDGYTF	TGCGCCAGCAGCCAAGATGGGGATGGCTACACCTTC
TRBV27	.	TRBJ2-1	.	CASSFGGYEQFF	TGTGCCAGCAGTTTTGGGGGCTATGAGCAGTTCTTC
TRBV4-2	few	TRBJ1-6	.	CASSQEVRGDYNSPLHF	TGTGCCAGCAGCCAAGAGGTTCGGGGAGACTATAATTCACCCCTCCACTTT
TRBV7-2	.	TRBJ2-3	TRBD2	CASSVRLAGETDTQYF	TGTGCCAGCAGCGTTCGACTAGCGGGGGAGACAGATACGCAGTATTTT
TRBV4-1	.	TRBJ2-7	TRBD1	CASSPRQGYSYNEQYF	TGCGCCAGCAGCCCGAGACAGGGTTATTCCTACAATGAGCAGTACTTC
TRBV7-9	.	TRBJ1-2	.	CASSLGEGPSYGYTF	TGTGCCAGCAGCTTAGGGGAGGGGCCGAGCTATGGCTACACCTTC
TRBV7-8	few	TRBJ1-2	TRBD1	CASSPPGLVRTGDGYTF	TGTGCCAGCAGTCCGCCAGGCTTAGTTAGGACAGGGGATGGCTACACCTTC
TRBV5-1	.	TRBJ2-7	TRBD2	CASSFGTSGINEQYF	TGCGCCAGCAGCTTCGGGACTAGCGGGATCAACGAGCAGTACTTC
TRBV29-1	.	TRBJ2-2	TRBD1	CSAGQDNTGELFF	TGCAGCGCTGGACAGGACAACACCGGGGAGCTGTTTTTT
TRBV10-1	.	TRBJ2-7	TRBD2	CASQSGTSGSEQYF	TGCGCCAGCCAATCCGGGACTAGCGGGAGCGAGCAGTACTTC
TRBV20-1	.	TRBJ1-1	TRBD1	CSAYRDRGQNTEAFF	TGCAGTGCTTACCGGGACAGGGGGCAGAACACTGAAGCTTTCTTT
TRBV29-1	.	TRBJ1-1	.	CSGREQNTEAFF	TGCAGCGGGCGGGAGCAGAACACTGAAGCTTTCTTT
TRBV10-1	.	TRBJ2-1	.	CASSEENSYNEQFF	TGCGCCAGCAGTGAGGAGAATTCCTACAATGAGCAGTTCTTC
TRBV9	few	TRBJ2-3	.	CASSDESSTDTQYF	TGTGCCAGCAGCGACGAATCTAGCACAGATACGCAGTATTTT
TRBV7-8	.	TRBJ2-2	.	CASSLSARNGELFF	TGTGCCAGCAGCTTATCGGCACGGAACGGGGAGCTGTTTTTT
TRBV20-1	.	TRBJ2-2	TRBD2	CSARGVLAGENTGELFF	TGCAGTGCTAGAGGGGTACTAGCGGGGGAAAACACCGGGGAGCTGTTTTTT
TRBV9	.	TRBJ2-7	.	CASSAFPEGSYEQYF	TGTGCCAGCAGCGCCTTTCCCGAGGGATCCTACGAGCAGTACTTC
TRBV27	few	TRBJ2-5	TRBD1	CASSAPGTAEETQYF	TGTGCCAGCAGTGCCCCCGGGACAGCAGAAGAGACCCAGTACTTC
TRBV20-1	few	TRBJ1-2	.	CSAREPPYGYTF	TGCAGTGCTAGAGAGCCGCCCTATGGCTACACCTTC
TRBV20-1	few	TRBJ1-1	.	CSGTNTEAFF	TGCTCGGGGACGAACACTGAAGCTTTCTTT
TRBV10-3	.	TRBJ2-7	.	CAISEPAMYEQYF	TGTGCCATCAGTGAGCCAGCTATGTACGAGCAGTACTTC
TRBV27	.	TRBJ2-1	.	CASSPTRYNEQFF	TGTGCCAGCAGCCCGACCCGCTACAATGAGCAGTTCTTC
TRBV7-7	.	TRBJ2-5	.	CASSPSRGGKETQYF	TGTGCCAGCAGCCCCTCAAGGGGTGGGAAAGAGACCCAGTACTTC
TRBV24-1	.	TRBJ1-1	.	CATSDPVDTEAFF	TGTGCCACCAGTGATCCCGTGGACACTGAAGCTTTCTTT
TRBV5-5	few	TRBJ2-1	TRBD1	CASSWDRDRGNNEQFF	TGTGCCAGCAGCTGGGACCGGGACAGGGGGAACAATGAGCAGTTCTTC
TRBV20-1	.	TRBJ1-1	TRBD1	CSASPGPGQGIGDTEAFF	TGCAGTGCTAGTCCTGGGCCGGGACAGGGAATCGGGGACACTGAAGCTTTCTTT
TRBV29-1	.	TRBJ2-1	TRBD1	CSVPGQGYAEQFF	TGCAGCGTCCCGGGACAGGGGTATGCTGAGCAGTTCTTC
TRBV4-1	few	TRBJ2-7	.	CASSPPGVVPNREYF	TGCGCCAGCAGCCCCCCCGGTGTCGTTCCCAATCGAGAGTACTTC
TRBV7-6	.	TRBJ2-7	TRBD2	CASSHQREPDEQYF	TGTGCCAGCAGCCACCAGCGGGAGCCCGACGAGCAGTACTTC
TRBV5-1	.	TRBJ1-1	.	CASSVQEGVNEAFF	TGCGCCAGCAGCGTTCAGGAGGGTGTCAATGAAGCTTTCTTT
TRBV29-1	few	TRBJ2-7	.	CSVGTPGRLTYEQYF	TGCAGCGTCGGCACCCCGGGACGGCTAACCTACGAGCAGTACTTC
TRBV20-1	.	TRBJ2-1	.	CSAPTYQTYANEQFF	TGCAGTGCTCCGACTTACCAGACGTATGCCAATGAGCAGTTCTTC
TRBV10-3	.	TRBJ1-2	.	CAISETGSSSYGYTF	TGTGCCATCAGTGAAACAGGGTCAAGTAGCTATGGCTACACCTTC
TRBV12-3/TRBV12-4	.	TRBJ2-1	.	CASSLFGGGNEQFF	TGTGCCAGCAGTTTGTTTGGTGGGGGCAATGAGCAGTTCTTC
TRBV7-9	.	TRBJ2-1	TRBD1	CASSHSRDRLDNEQFF	TGTGCCAGCAGTCACTCCCGGGACAGGCTGGACAATGAGCAGTTCTTC
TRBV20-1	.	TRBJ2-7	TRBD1	CSASSTGGFGEQYF	TGCAGTGCTAGCTCGACAGGGGGCTTCGGCGAGCAGTACTTC
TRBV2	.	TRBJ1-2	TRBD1	CASREQGGGYGYTF	TGTGCCAGCAGAGAACAGGGGGGCGGCTATGGCTACACCTTC
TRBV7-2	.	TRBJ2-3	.	CASSPKEARTTDTQYF	TGTGCCAGCAGCCCTAAAGAGGCCAGGACCACAGATACGCAGTATTTT
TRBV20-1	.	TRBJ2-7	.	CSARTATTYSYEQYF	TGCAGTGCGCGGACGGCAACCACCTACTCCTACGAGCAGTACTTC